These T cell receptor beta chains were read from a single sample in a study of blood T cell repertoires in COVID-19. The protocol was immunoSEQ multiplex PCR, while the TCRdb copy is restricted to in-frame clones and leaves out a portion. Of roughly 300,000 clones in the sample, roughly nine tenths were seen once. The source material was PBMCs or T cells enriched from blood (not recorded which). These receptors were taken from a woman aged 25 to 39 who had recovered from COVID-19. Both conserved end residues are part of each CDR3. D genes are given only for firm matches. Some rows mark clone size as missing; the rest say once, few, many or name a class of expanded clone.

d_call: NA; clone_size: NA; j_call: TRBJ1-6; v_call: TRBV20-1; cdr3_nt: TGCAGTGCTAGTGAAGGGGGTCCAGGGATCGGGCCATTTTCACCCCTCCACTTT; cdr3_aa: CSASEGGPGIGPFSPLHF
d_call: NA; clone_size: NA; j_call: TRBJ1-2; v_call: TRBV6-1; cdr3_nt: TGTGCCAGCAGTGAAGCGTTGGGCAGAGACTATGGCTACACCTTC; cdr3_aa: CASSEALGRDYGYTF
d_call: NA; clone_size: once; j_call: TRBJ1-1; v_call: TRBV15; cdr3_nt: TGTGCCACCAGCAGCACAGGGTCCGCTGAAGCTTTCTTT; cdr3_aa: CATSSTGSAEAFF
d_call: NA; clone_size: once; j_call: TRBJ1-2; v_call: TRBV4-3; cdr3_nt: TGCGCCAGCAGCCAAGCTGCTGCCCTTGGGGGGGGCGCAGGCTACACCTTC; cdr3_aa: CASSQAAALGGGAGYTF
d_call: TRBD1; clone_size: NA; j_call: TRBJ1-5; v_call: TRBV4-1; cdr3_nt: TGCGCCAGCAGCCAAGCGGCAGCCCAGGGGGGCAATCAGCCCCAGCATTTT; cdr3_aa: CASSQAAAQGGNQPQHF
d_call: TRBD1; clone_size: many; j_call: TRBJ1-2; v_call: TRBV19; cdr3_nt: TGTGCCAGTAGTACAGGGGGCTATGGCTACACCTTC; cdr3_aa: CASSTGGYGYTF
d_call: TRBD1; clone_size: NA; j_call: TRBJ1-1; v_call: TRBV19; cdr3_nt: TGTGCCAGTAGAGGACAGGGGGGCAGTGCCACTGAAGCTTTCTTT; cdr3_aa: CASRGQGGSATEAFF
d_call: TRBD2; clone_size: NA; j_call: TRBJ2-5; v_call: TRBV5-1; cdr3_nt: TGCGCCAGCAGCCGACGGACTAGCGGGGGCCAAGAGACCCAGTACTTC; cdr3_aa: CASSRRTSGGQETQYF
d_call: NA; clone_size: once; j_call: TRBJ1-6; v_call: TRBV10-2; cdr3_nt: TGCGCCAGCATTTCCGGGACTGGCCATGCTTCACCCCTCCACTTT; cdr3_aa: CASISGTGHASPLHF
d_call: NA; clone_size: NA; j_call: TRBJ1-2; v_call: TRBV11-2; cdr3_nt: TGTGCCAGCAGCTTAGATTCCACTATCTATGGCTACACCTTC; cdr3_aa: CASSLDSTIYGYTF
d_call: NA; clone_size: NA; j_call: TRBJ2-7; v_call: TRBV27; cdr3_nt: TGTGCCAGCAGTGAGCACCGAGTTTCCTACGAGCAGTACTTC; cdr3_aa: CASSEHRVSYEQYF
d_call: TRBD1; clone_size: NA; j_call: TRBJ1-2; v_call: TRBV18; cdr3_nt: TGTGCCAGCTCACCAGGGACAGACTATGGCTACACCTTC; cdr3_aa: CASSPGTDYGYTF
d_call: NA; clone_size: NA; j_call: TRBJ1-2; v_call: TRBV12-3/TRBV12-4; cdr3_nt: TGTGCCAGCAGTCGACAGGTTCTCTATGGCTACACCTTC; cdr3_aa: CASSRQVLYGYTF
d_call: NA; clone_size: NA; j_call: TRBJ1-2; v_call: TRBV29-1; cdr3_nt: TGCAGCGTTGAGGAGCCAACTGAGGGCTACACCTTC; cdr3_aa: CSVEEPTEGYTF
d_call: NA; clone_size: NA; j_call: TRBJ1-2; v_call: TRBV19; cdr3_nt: TGTGCCAGTAGTATCCCGGATGGCTACACCTTC; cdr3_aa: CASSIPDGYTF
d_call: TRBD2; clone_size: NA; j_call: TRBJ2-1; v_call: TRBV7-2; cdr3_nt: TGTGCCAGCAGCGACCTAGCGGGGAAGTTCTTC; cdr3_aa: CASSDLAGKFF
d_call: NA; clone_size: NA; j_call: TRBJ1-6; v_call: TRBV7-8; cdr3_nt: TGTGCCAGCAGCTTAGAACCAGGGCCCGATTCACCCCTCCACTTT; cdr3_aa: CASSLEPGPDSPLHF
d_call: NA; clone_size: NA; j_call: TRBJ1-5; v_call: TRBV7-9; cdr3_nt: TGTGCCAGCAGCTTAACCGGGGGCAATCAGCCCCAGCATTTT; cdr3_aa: CASSLTGGNQPQHF
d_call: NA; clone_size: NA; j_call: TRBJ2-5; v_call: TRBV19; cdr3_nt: TGTGCCAGTAGTATACCAGGGACACCCCAAGAGACCCAGTACTTC; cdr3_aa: CASSIPGTPQETQYF
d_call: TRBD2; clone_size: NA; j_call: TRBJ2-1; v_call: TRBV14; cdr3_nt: TGTGCCAGCAGCCCACTTCTAGCGGGGACCTACAATGAGCAGTTCTTC; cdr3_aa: CASSPLLAGTYNEQFF
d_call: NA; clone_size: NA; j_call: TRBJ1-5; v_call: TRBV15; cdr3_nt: TGTGCCACCAGCAGAGTCCGGGGAGGGTATCAGCCCCAGCATTTT; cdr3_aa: CATSRVRGGYQPQHF
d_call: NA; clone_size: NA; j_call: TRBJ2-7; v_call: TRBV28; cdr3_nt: TGTGCCAGCAGTTCCATTTACGAGCAGTACTTC; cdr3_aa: CASSSIYEQYF
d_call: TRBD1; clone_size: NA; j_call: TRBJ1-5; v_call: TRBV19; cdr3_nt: TGTGCCAGTAGTATAGTGGCAAGGACAGGTAGGAATAATCAGCCCCAGCATTTT; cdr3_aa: CASSIVARTGRNNQPQHF
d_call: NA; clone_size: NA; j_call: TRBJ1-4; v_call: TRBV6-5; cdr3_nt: TGTGCCAGCCCCTCCGACAGGAGTGAAAAACTGTTTTTT; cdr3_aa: CASPSDRSEKLFF
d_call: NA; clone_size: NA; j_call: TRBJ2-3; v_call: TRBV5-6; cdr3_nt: TGTGCCAGCAGTTATGAACAGACAGGAGTAGATACGCAGTATTTT; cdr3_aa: CASSYEQTGVDTQYF
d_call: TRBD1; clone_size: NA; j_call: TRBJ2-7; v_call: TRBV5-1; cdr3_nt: TGCGCCAGCAGAGAGGGACAGGGGCGCAACTACGAGCAGTACTTC; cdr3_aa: CASREGQGRNYEQYF
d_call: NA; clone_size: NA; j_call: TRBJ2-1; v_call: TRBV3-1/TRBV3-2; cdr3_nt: TGTGCCAGCAGCCAGGCGGGGACTTACAATGAGCAGTTCTTC; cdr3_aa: CASSQAGTYNEQFF
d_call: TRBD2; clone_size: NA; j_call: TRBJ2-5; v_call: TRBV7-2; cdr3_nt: TGTGCCAGCAGCTTAGCCGGCGGGGGGGCGTTAGAGACCCAGTACTTC; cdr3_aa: CASSLAGGGALETQYF
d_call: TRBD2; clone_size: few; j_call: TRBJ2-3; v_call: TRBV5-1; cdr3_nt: TGCGCCAGCAGCGCTCTAGCGGGGGGTCGCACAGATACGCAGTATTTT; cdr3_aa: CASSALAGGRTDTQYF
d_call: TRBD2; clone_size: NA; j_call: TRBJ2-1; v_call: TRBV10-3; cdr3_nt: TGTGCCATCAGTGGATTGACTAGCGGGGTCAGCAATGAGCAGTTCTTC; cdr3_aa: CAISGLTSGVSNEQFF
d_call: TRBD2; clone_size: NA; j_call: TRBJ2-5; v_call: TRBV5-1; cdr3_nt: TGCGCCAGCAGCTTTGGAGCGGGGGAGACCCAGTACTTC; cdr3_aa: CASSFGAGETQYF
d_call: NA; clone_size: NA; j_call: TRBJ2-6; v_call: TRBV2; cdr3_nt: TGTGCCAGCAGCCTACAGGGACCTGGGGCCAACGTCCTGACTTTC; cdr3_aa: CASSLQGPGANVLTF
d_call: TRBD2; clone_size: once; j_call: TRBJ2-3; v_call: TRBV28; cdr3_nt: TGTGCCAGCAACCCGGGGGGGCCCACAGATACGCAGTATTTT; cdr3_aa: CASNPGGPTDTQYF
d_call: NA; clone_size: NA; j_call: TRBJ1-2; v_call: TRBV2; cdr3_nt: TGTGCCAGCAGTGAAGGGCGGGGAGTAGCTAACTATGGCTACACCTTC; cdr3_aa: CASSEGRGVANYGYTF
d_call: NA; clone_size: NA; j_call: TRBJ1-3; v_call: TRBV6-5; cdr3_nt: TGTGCCAGCAGACTAACGATCTCTGGAAACACCATATATTTT; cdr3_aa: CASRLTISGNTIYF
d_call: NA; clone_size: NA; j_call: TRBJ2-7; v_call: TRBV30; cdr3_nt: TGTGCCTGGAGTGTACGGACTGGGCGTAGCTCCTACGAGCAGTACTTC; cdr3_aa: CAWSVRTGRSSYEQYF
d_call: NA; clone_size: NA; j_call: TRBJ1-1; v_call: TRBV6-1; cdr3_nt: TGTGCCAGCAGTGAAGGCCGGTGGACTGAAGCTTTCTTT; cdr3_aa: CASSEGRWTEAFF
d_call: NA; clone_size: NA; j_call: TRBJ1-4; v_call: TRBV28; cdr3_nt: TGTGCCAGTTTGGGGGGGGCAGAGGATGAAAAACTGTTTTTT; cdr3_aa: CASLGGAEDEKLFF
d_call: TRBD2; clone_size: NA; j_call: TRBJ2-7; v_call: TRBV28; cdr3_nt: TGTGCCAGCAGTTTCGATGGCCTAGCGGGACCCCGCTACGAGCAGTACTTC; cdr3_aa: CASSFDGLAGPRYEQYF
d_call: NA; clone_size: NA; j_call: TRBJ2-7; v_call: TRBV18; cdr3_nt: TGTGCCAGCTCACCAAGACAGGATGCCTACGAGCAGTACTTC; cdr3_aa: CASSPRQDAYEQYF
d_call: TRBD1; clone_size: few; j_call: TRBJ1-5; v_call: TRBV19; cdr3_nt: TGTGCCAGTAGTAATACACAGGGGGCTGACAATCAGCCCCAGCATTTT; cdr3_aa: CASSNTQGADNQPQHF
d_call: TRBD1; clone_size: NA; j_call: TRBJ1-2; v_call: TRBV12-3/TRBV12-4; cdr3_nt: TGTGCCAGCAGTTCCACAGGGGGATATGGCTACACCTTC; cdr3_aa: CASSSTGGYGYTF
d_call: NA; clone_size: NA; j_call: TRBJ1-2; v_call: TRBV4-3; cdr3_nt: TGCGCCAGCAGCCAAGACTGGGGCGGGGGGCATCCCTATGGCTACACCTTC; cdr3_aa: CASSQDWGGGHPYGYTF
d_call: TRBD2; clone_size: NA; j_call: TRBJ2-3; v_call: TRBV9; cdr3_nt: TGTGCCAGCAGCCCTCGGGACAGCGGGGGGGCGTATACGCAGTATTTT; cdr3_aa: CASSPRDSGGAYTQYF
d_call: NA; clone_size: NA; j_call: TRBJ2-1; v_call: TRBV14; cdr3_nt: TGTGCCAGCAGCCAAGATAGTTGGGACTCACGAATGGGGGGGCAGTTCTTC; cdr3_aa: CASSQDSWDSRMGGQFF
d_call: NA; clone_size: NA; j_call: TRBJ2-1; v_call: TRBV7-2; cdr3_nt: TGTGCCAGCAGCTTAGCGGTCGGAGATGAGCAGTTCTTC; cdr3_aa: CASSLAVGDEQFF
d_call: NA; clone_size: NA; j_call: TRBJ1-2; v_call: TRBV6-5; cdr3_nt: TGTGCCAGCAGACAAGGGGGGGACTATGGCTACACCTTC; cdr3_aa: CASRQGGDYGYTF
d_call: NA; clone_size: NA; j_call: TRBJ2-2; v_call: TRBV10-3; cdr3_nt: TGTGCCATCAGTGACAGGCCAGAAGGGGAGCTGTTTTTT; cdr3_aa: CAISDRPEGELFF
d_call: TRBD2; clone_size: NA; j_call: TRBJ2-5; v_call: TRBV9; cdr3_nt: TGTGCCAGCAACTCCCGAGCGGGGATCCAAGAGACCCAGTACTTC; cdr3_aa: CASNSRAGIQETQYF
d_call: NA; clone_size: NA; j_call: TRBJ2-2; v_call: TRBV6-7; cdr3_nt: TGTGCCAGCAGTTACCGACACTTCCCGGGGTGGACGAACACCGGGGAGCTGTTTTTT; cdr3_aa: CASSYRHFPGWTNTGELFF
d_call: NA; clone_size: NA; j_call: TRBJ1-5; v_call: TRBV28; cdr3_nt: TGTGCCAGCAGTTTAGCAGGGTCCAGGCGGCAGCCCCAGCATTTT; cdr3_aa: CASSLAGSRRQPQHF
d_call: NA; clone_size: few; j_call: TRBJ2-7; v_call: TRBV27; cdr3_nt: TGTGCCAGCAGCCTCACCGGGACATTGTCCTACGAGCAGTACTTC; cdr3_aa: CASSLTGTLSYEQYF
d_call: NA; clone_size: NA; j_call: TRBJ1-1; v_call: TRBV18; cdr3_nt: TGTGCCAGCTCCGGACAGACAAACACTGAAGCTTTCTTT; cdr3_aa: CASSGQTNTEAFF
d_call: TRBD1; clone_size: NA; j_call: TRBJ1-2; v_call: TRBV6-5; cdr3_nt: TGTGCCAGCAGTTCCTATACCGGGACAGGGGTAAATGGCTACACCTTC; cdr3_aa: CASSSYTGTGVNGYTF
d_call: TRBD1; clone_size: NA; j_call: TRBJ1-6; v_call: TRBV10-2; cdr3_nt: TGCGCCAGCAGTGAAATTCGACAGGGGGATTCACCCCTCCACTTT; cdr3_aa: CASSEIRQGDSPLHF
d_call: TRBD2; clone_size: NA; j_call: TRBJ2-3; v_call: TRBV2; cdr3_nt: TGTGCCAGCAGTATTCCGGGACTAGCGGGGGGGCCTGAAGGCACAGATACGCAGTATTTT; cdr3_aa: CASSIPGLAGGPEGTDTQYF
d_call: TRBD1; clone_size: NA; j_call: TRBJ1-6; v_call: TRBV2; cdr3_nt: TGTGCCAGCAGCGCCGGGACAGGGGCGAATAATTCACCCCTCCACTTT; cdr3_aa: CASSAGTGANNSPLHF
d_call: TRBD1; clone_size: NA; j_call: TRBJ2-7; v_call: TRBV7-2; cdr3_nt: TGTGCCAGCAGCTTCGCCTGGGACAGGCGCTACGAGCAGTACTTC; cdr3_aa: CASSFAWDRRYEQYF
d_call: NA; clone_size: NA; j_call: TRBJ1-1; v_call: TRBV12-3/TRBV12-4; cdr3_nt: TGTGCCAGCAGCCCGGGGGGGAACACTGAAGCTTTCTTT; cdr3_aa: CASSPGGNTEAFF
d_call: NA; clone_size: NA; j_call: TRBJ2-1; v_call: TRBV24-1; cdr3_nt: TGTGCCACCAGTGATTCCGGCAGGCCGTATGAGCAGTTCTTC; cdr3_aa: CATSDSGRPYEQFF